Sequencing of this T cell receptor beta chain was carried out in a study of T cell repertoires in cytomegalovirus infection. Study at large: Indications of both CMV infection and matching HLA type were provided by public TCR beta signatures.

TCRdb analysed the reads with MiXCR anew, one entry per CDR3 protein. This table has about 230,000 distinct CDR3 sequences, roughly 20% appearing once. CDR3 length equals 14 residues. Germline lookup yields CDR1 SGHVS and CDR2 FNYEAQ. The V and J ends lost 1 base and 9 bases, in that order; junction bases with no gene match: 6. Study findings and constraints: CMV carriers having the relevant HLA were flagged by cumulative public TCR beta family frequency. In two of eight donors, the top clonotype was HLA-C-restricted CMV-specific.

This clonotype was recorded many times. Its antigen is unidentified. The V gene is TRBV7-6, the J gene TRBJ1-5; the match to TRBD1 covers 7 bases. The receptor was isolated from a human donor in good health (CMV status not recorded). Some clones in this sample may be carry-over from other donors' samples. Input material: CD8+ T cells from PBMCs. The CDR3 spells CASSLVAGGGPQHF. The CDR3 coding sequence is TGTGCCAGCAGCTTAGTAGCAGGGGGAGGGCCCCAGCATTTT.